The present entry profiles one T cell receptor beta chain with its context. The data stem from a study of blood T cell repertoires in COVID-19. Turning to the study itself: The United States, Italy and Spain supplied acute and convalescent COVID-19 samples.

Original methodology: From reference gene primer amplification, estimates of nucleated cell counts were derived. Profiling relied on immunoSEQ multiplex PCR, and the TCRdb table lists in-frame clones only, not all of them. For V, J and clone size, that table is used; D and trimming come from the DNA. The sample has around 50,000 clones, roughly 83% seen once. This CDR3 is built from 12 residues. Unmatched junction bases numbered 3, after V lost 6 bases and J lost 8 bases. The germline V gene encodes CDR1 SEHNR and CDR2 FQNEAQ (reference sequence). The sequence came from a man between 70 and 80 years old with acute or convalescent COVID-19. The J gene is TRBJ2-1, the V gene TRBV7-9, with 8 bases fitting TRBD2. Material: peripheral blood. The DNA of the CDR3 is TGTGCCAGCAGGGGAGCGGGGGATGAGCAGTTCTTC. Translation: CASRGAGDEQFF.